This T cell receptor (beta chain) was recovered during a study of cytomegalovirus exposure and HLA in healthy donors (dated by TCRdb to 2015 to 2018). About the investigation overall: An earlier analysis of roughly 610 of the donors reported 250 to 300 Gb of sequence data and 117 million unique TCR beta sequences obtained from about 180 million T cells. An early release covering roughly 640 HLA-typed donors comprised about 300 gigabases of sequencing data and some 79 million unique TCR sequences. Among the roughly 390 genotyped donors, approximately 77% belonged to the genetic ancestry cluster associated with self-reported Caucasian donors. The aim of the study was to test whether cataloging public T cell receptors could identify signatures of past pathogen exposure. The T cell repertoires of around 670 subjects were profiled by immunosequencing and related to cytomegalovirus serostatus. In addition to the first cohort of around 670 subjects, a separate validation cohort of 120 different subjects was used. The study combined high-throughput TCR immunosequencing, statistical association of individual TCRs with disease status, and machine learning to predict cytomegalovirus infection status. In a later analysis, previously published TCR beta repertoires from fewer than 750 donors were re-analyzed and high-resolution HLA genotyping was added so that TCR occurrence patterns could be studied. Rather than using new phenotypic data, the later analysis identified candidate immune exposures from TCR beta sequences and from how often those sequences occurred across donors. To decide whether each TCR beta V gene segment behaved as functional or pseudogenic, an earlier analysis of some 570 of the donors relied on high-throughput TCR beta sequencing. Donor age, sex, ethnicity and CMV serostatus were compiled alongside the repertoire data. Genome-wide SNP genotypes for about three fifths of the 666 donors were used in a later genetic analysis, which treated that subset as a discovery cohort. Every discovery cohort repertoire had been produced on one sequencing platform. HLA typing covered class I and class II loci at four-digit resolution. The number of donors typed differed by locus, with roughly 629-640 for A, B, C, DRB1 and DQB1, about 500 for DQA1, 606 for DPA1, and some 440 for DPB1. Because of strong linkage in the cohort, roughly five DR-DQ haplotypes were treated as single units for association and clustering. Among a few hundred genotyped donors of the cohort, an average of approximately 230,000 unique TCR beta nucleotide sequences were sequenced per donor, roughly 20% of them non-productive. The full study reports these points: In a later analysis, some 17,000 TCR beta sequences were associated with specific HLA alleles at a false discovery rate of 0.05. A few of the identified cytomegalovirus-associated TCR beta chains were confirmed in vitro to be specific for cytomegalovirus antigens. The study gave a list of under 200 TCR beta chains associated with cytomegalovirus. Compared with equally common non-associated chains, HLA-associated TCR beta chains in a later analysis were more clonally expanded and had lower generation probabilities. When HLA alleles, especially DR and DQ, strongly co-occurred, attributing TCR associations to individual alleles was difficult. V-gene and J-gene trimming of TCR beta chains was associated with a missense DCLRE1C variant in a later genetic analysis, and the association was replicated in an independent cohort. A further reported finding was that TCR beta sequences accurately predicted the HLA-A and HLA-B alleles for most subjects in the first cohort. A later genetic analysis reported fewer N-insertions in productive TCRs among donors in an Asian-associated ancestry cluster than the roughly 700-donor mean. In an earlier analysis of some 550 of the donors, most TCR beta V segments were observed in productive rearrangements about 87% or about 30% of the time, broadly matching IMGT annotations. A group of highly shared sequence variants was considered likely to be a technical artifact of the sequencing pipeline. The earlier analysis of nearly 600 of the donors excluded 15 to 20 rarely observed V segments, including chromosome 9 orphons, because counts were too low. Correlated functional status among segregating V segments might reflect linkage disequilibrium, but an unknown experimental factor could not be ruled out. Sequencing depth was assumed to be roughly uniform across donors in the presence/absence analyses, though that assumption may not hold. Because HLA typing was unavailable for some donors at each locus, only the typed subset was used in association tests. In a later analysis, the rate of TCR association differed among HLA loci, with DRB1 alleles having the most associated TCRs and HLA-C alleles having the fewest. A later analysis found that most CMV-associated TCR beta chains appeared HLA-restricted, with HLA associations seemingly driven largely by CMV exposure. The authors suggested that the approach could potentially be extended to other disease states and immunological phenotypes. Only TCR beta chains were sequenced in this cohort, and the absence of alpha or paired-chain data limited detectable features. In both the original and validation cohorts, the classifier was reported to diagnose cytomegalovirus status with high specificity and sensitivity. Several of the top co-occurrence clusters appeared to be linked to parvovirus B19, influenza, CMV and Epstein-Barr virus, according to a later analysis. The 87-base-pair reads could not distinguish some IMGT-functional V segments, including TRBV6-2 and TRBV6-3, so those segments were excluded. CMV serostatus was the only immune exposure information available for the cohort. Across donors, most TCR sequences were observed very rarely, whereas some public TCRs were present in many individuals.

The cohort was made up of several hundred healthy bone marrow donors. Cohort members were all nominally healthy when sampled, although unrecorded immune exposures were likely present. The donor tested CMV seropositive and was one of the 289 seropositive cohort members. A peripheral blood sample was provided by each donor, and peripheral blood mononuclear cells were used for TCR beta sequencing. The Qiagen DNeasy Blood Extraction Kit was used to extract genomic DNA from the blood cell samples. The method behind the library was the immunoSEQ multiplex PCR assay. The multiplex PCR relied on a mix of 60 forward primers for TCR Vbeta segments and 13 reverse primers for TCR Jbeta segments. The CDR3 region of rearranged TCR beta genes was amplified from genomic DNA by a multiplex PCR assay. On the Illumina HiSeq System, the amplified TCR beta libraries were sequenced as 87-base-pair reads. As for the authors' bioinformatics: In a later analysis, some 80 million unique TCR beta chains were counted across the roughly 610 repertoires, and roughly 11 million of these chains were shared by at least two donors. Raw reads were error-corrected and collapsed into unique sequences by a nearest-neighbor algorithm in which closely related sequences were merged to remove PCR and sequencing errors. V, D and J gene segments were assigned by aligning CDR3 sequences to IMGT reference sequences. For a sequence to be retained, at least a six-nucleotide match to both a V gene segment and a J gene segment was required. A rearrangement counted as productive if the CDR3 had no stop codons and remained in frame with V and J, and every other rearrangement counted as non-productive. Following IMGT convention, CDR3 was defined as the stretch from the second conserved V-encoded cysteine up to the conserved J-encoded phenylalanine. In an earlier analysis of 550 to 650 of the donors, sequences lacking an unambiguous match to a single V gene segment were excluded. In an earlier analysis of several hundred of the donors, V segments were called functional above 56.7% productive rearrangements and were called segregating when the between-donor standard deviation exceeded 5%. To diagnose cytomegalovirus status from the catalog of TCR beta chain sequences, a statistical classification framework was built. In a later analysis, TCR nucleotide sequences were compared against IMGT/GENE-DB human TR gene sequences so that V and J genes could be assigned. In a later analysis, CDR3 sequences and most-parsimonious VDJ recombination scenarios were assigned using the TCRdist pipeline. A later analysis defined each TCR beta chain by its CDR3 amino acid sequence plus V-gene family, and excluded reads lacking a unique V-gene family. In a later analysis, approximately 640 highly shared, low-generation-probability nucleotide sequences were removed to address suspected cross-contamination and a sequencing artifact. In a later analysis, a clonal expansion index was calculated for each public chain from normalized within-repertoire ranks of inferred template counts. In a later analysis, generation probabilities were computed with a VDJ recombination model fitted to out-of-frame rearrangements, and the resulting probabilities were checked against IGoR. In a later analysis, hypergeometric tests were used to score TCR-TCR, TCR-HLA and TCR-CMV co-occurrence, with a repertoire-size bias correction applied to TCR pairs. A later analysis estimated false discovery rates by permuting HLA or CMV assignments 20 times. In a later analysis, co-occurring TCRs were grouped using DBSCAN, and TCRdist sequence similarity was added for clustering within HLA-allele-positive subsets. For co-occurrence clustering, repertoires with fewer than 30,000 or more than 120,000 public chains were excluded, along with about five repertoires with anomalous nucleotide sharing. Held by TCRdb, this immuneACCESS table contains in-frame sequences only and omits some clones. Under half of the omission traces to an unresolved V gene where checked; the cause of the rest is unknown. D and trimming were read from the DNA, whereas the V and J calls and clone size are those reported in that table. This sample is represented by roughly 100,000 clones; around two thirds of them were singletons. The biggest ten clones account for about 3.8% of the sample.

At the junction V is shortened by 3 bases and J by 2 bases; bases outside the gene matches: 3. CDR1 LNHDA and CDR2 SQIVND are derived from the germline V gene (reference sequence). The CDR3 runs 15 amino acids, cysteine and phenylalanine included. Only the CDR3 DNA is retained, 45 bases long and in frame from the first base. As concerns this clone: No antigen is known for it. Nothing much larger sits one base from this clone, and base qualities are not available.

The sample consisted of PBMCs. This sequence uses TRBV19 and TRBJ1-5; TRBD1 lines up with 8 middle nucleotides. This sequence was found in a man aged 30-40 years in good health and CMV-seropositive. The DNA sequence reads TGTGCCAGTAGTATGGTACAGGGGGGCAATCAGCCCCAGCATTTT. The translation is CASSMVQGGNQPQHF.